What follows describes a single TCR beta chain. Its matching antigen is unknown. Only in-frame clones appear in the TCRdb table, and some are missing; sequencing was by immunoSEQ multiplex PCR. Of approximately 170,000 clones listed, about 92% are singletons. Researchers grouped second doses given at about 4 or about 12 weeks into one pool. The data stem from a study of T cell responses to AZD1222 COVID-19 vaccine. Overall study findings and caveats: In the spike-specific TCR repertoire, nearly half reportedly target unmutated variant regions. The repertoires were collected only after the peak T cell response. A mostly white British donor set with more females was recruited, and clonal diversity was possibly underestimated.

From germline, CDR1 is MNHNS and CDR2 SASEGT. Deletions cut 3 bases from V and 0 bases from J, with 17 bases between. The CDR3 is made up of 18 amino acids. The chain joins TRBV6-1 to TRBJ1-4, with a weak D call TRBD1 (5 bases). The receptor comes from an adult who received the AZD1222 COVID-19 vaccine. The sample in question was peripheral blood, obtained 28 days after the second AZD1222 dose. As DNA, the CDR3 is TGTGCCAGCAGTGACAGGGTCCTCAGCCAAGCAACTAATGAAAAACTGTTTTTT. This encodes CASSDRVLSQATNEKLFF.